The entry below gives a single TCR beta chain sequence along with its context. The antigen is undetermined. As to treatment: oral pan-JAK inhibitor, 5-10 mg twice daily. Punch biopsies of lesional scalp, plus peripheral blood, were taken from alopecia areata patients. Germline assignment: CDR1 MGHRA and CDR2 YSYEKL. Trimming took 3 bases from V and 12 from J, leaving 21 bases between them. The CDR3 runs 16 residues. As the sequencing template, cDNA was produced by extracting RNA and reverse transcribing it. Data came from immunoSEQ multiplex PCR; TCRdb stores just in-frame clones and leaves some out. Of under 350,000 clones detected, roughly 60% appear once; the ten largest clones hold over 1.5%. These data originate in a study of CD8+ T cells in alopecia areata. Study-level information: It was oral tofacitinib, at 5 to 10 mg twice daily, that treated patients received. Dosing spanned 6 to 18 months on tofacitinib, then 6 months off drug. Findings of the study overall: With tofacitinib ongoing, many expanded lesional clones persisted in both scalp and blood.

The rearrangement uses TRBV4-1 and TRBJ2-6, with D perhaps given as TRBD1 or TRBD2 (5 bases each). This TCR came from a human donor with alopecia areata. The sample was CD4+ T cells sorted from blood, taken at week 24, from a patient treated with tofacitinib. The CDR3 bases are TGCGCCAGCAGCCAGAGTGGCAGGGTGGGAGAAGTCGTCCTGACTTTC. This codes for CASSQSGRVGEVVLTF.